This T cell receptor (beta chain) was recovered during a study of blood T cells in healthy people across ages. Sample-barcoded 5' priming and a J-beta primer mix drove a second PCR of about 6 to 11 cycles. TCRdb processed the 5' RACE reads anew with MiXCR; each CDR3 protein has one entry. The profile covers hundreds of thousands of distinct CDR3 sequences, with 29% appearing a single time and roughly 17% taken by the ten largest. Turning to this clonotype: As yet, its antigen is unknown.

The study, taken as a whole, reports: CMV status of donors was unknown, possibly confounding expanded clonotype changes.

The sequence derives from an elderly woman in good health. Sequencing input: blood.

This CDR3 reads CSVEGLMGTYEQYF. The CDR3, as DNA: TGCAGCGTTGAAGGTCTCATGGGAACCTACGAGCAGTACTTC. The rearrangement uses TRBV29-1 and TRBJ2-5; D gene uncertain. Near its end, the DNA agrees better with TRBJ2-7, so the J call may be wrong. The CDR3 loop spans 14 amino acids. Germline CDR1 reads SQVTM; CDR2 reads ANQGSEA.